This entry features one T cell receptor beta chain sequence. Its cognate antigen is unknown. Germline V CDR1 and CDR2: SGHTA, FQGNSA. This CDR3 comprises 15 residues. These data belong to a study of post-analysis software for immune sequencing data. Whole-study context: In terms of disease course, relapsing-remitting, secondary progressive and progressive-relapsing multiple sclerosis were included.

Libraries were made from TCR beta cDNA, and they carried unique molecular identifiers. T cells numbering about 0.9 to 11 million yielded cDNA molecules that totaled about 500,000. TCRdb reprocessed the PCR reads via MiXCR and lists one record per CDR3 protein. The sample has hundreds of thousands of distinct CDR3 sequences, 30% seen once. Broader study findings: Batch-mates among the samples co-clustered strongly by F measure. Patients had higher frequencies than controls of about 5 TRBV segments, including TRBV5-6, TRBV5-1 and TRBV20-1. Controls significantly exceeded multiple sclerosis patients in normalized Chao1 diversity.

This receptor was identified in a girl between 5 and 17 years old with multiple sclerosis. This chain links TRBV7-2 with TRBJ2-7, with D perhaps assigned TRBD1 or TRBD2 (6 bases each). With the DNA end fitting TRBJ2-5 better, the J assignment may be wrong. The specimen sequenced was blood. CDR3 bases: TGTGCCAGCAGCTTATCGTGGATAGGGGGGGAGACCCAGTACTTC. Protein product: CASSLSWIGGETQYF.